The entry that follows covers one T cell receptor beta chain sequence. What it recognizes is unknown. This sample is drawn from a study of T-cell reconstitution after alpha-beta-depleted transplantation in children. Study results and caveats: Most T-cell counts and diversity one year after the transplant came from T cells that were newly produced. After transplant, high TCRbeta diversity at day 60 in some patients arose from surviving recipient T cells and thymic progenitors. At around two months after transplant, the alpha-beta T cells were reportedly derived from several hundred expanded clones that came from non-depleted graft cells.

Unique molecular identifiers were incorporated into the prepared TCRbeta library. TCRdb called the PCR reads again in MiXCR, with one record for every CDR3 protein. Found here are around 230,000 distinct CDR3 sequences, under 20% of them singletons; the top ten hold around two fifths. Germline assignment: CDR1 ENHRY and CDR2 SYGVKD. Trimming removed 6 bases from V and 3 bases from J; junction bases left unmatched: 2. This CDR3 contains 13 residues. This clonotype was sampled from a male patient aged 2 to 9 who had a stem cell transplant for acute lymphoblastic leukemia, so the T cells may come from the graft donor. The rearrangement uses TRBV10-3 and TRBJ2-7; 10 bases align to TRBD1. Sequenced material: PBMCs, mostly from graft donor cells, taken 360 days after TCRalphabeta/CD19-depleted stem cell transplant. The CDR3 coding sequence is TGTGCCATCAGGGGGGACAGGGGCTACGAGCAGTACTTC. It yields the protein CAIRGDRGYEQYF.